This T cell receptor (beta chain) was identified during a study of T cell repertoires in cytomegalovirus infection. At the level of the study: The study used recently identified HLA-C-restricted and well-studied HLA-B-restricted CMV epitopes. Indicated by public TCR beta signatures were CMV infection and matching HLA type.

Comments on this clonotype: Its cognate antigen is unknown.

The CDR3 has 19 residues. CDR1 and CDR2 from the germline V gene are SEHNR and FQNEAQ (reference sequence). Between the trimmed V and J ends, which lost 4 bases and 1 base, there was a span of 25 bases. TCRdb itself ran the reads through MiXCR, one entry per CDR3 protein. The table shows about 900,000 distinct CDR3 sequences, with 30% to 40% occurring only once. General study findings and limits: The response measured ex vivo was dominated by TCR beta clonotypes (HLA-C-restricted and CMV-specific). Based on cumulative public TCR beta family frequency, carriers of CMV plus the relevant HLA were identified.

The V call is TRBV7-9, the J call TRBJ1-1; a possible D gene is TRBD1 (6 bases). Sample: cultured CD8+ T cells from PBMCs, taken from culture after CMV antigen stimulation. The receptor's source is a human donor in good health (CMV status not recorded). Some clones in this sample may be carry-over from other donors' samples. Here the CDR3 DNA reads TGTGCCAGCAGCTCGAGTCGTCAGGGGAGCAGAGTTGGGAACACTGAAGCTTTCTTT. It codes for CASSSSRQGSRVGNTEAFF.